This entry features one T cell receptor beta chain sequence. Each UMI harboured a 6-nucleotide sample barcode and was appended via template switching. Nested PCRs (about 15 and 9 cycles, two total) were applied to TCRalpha and TCRbeta cDNA. TCRdb re-called the 5' RACE reads, yielding one record per CDR3 amino acid sequence without DNA. The sample's table shows fewer than 450,000 distinct CDR3 sequences. The source of the sample is a study of monozygotic twins with inflammatory bowel disease. Germline CDR1 and CDR2: SGHDT and YYEEEE. There are 15 residues in the CDR3. Sequencing was done on a sample of blood. The sequence was obtained from a human donor with ulcerative colitis or Crohn's disease, or a healthy co-twin of an affected twin (not recorded which). V usage is TRBV5-6 and J usage is TRBJ2-2; TCRdb designates TRBD1, a call that cannot be tested without DNA. CDR3 sequence: CASNPKGRRTGELFF.